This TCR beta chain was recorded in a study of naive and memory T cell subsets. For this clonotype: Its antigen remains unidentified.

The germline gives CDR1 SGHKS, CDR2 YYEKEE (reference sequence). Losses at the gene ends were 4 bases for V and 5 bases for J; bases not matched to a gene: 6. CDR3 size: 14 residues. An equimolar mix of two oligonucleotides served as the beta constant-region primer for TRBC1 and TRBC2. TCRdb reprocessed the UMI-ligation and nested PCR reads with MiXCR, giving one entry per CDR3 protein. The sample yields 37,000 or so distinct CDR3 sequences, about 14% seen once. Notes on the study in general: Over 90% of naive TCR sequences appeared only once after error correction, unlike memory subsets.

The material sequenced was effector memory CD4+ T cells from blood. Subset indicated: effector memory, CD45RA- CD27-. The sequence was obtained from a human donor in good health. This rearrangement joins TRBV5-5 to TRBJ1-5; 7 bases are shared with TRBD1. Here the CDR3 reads CASSLTQGDQPQHF. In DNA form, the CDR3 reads TGTGCCAGCAGCCTCACTCAGGGGGATCAGCCCCAGCATTTT.